What follows are 29 T cell receptor beta chains derived from one specimen sequenced in a study of CD8 T cells in ankylosing spondylitis. TCRdb fed the 5' RACE reads into MiXCR, producing one record per CDR3 protein. Among approximately 220,000 distinct CDR3 sequences, about 26% were seen once, and the ten largest hold about 6.2%. Input material: blood, either unsorted or a sorted T cell fraction (not recorded which). These receptors originate from a male donor with ankylosing spondylitis or in good health (not recorded which).

This clonotype occurred many times. In nucleotides, the CDR3 is TGCAGCGTCTCCCCACGACAGGGGGCCTGGGATACGCAGTATTTT. Amino acids: CSVSPRQGAWDTQYF. The genes are TRBV29-1 and TRBJ2-3; 10 bases are a match to TRBD1. This CDR3 has 15 residues. The germline V gene encodes CDR1 SQVTM and CDR2 ANQGSEA. Losses at the gene ends were 6 bases for V and 6 bases for J; bases not matched to a gene: 12.

This clonotype came up many times. The chain recombines TRBV5-1 with TRBJ1-6; maybe TRBD1 (5 bases). V lost 0 bases to trimming and J lost 7 bases, with 11 bases between them. CDR1 is SGHRS and CDR2 is YFSETQ in the germline V gene. The CDR3 contains 15 residues. CDR3 nucleotides: TGCGCCAGCAGCTTGGGGGGCATCGGGAATTCACCCCTCCACTTT. Encoded protein: CASSLGGIGNSPLHF.

The chain carries TRBV27 and TRBJ1-5; perhaps TRBD1 as D (5 bases). This CDR3 spans 12 amino acids. Per germline, CDR1 MNHEY and CDR2 SMNVEV (reference sequence). The ends were cut back, 8 bases at V and 6 bases at J, with 11 bases in the middle. CDR3 sequence reads: CASGAGTQPQHF. CDR3 nucleotide sequence: TGTGCCAGCGGAGCCGGGACTCAGCCCCAGCATTTT.

This clonotype was observed at least ten times. This chain's CDR3 is CSAPRGQGVLEQYF. The CDR3 coding sequence is TGCAGTGCTCCGAGGGGACAGGGGGTTCTCGAGCAGTACTTC. This chain joins TRBV20-1 and TRBJ2-7, with TRBD1 matching over 11 bases. The V gene's germline CDR1 is DFQATT and CDR2 SNEGSKA (reference sequence). V lost 5 bases, J lost 6 bases, and 9 bases stayed unmatched. The CDR3 contains 14 residues.

The V and J genes are TRBV20-1 and TRBJ2-5; TRBD2 agrees at 8 bases. The length of the CDR3 is 19 residues. In germline, CDR1 is DFQATT, CDR2 SNEGSKA (reference sequence). V was pared by 1 base and J by 2 bases, with 18 bases of the junction left unmatched. CDR3 sequence (DNA): TGCAGTGCTAGAGCCTACGGGGGCGGGAGGACTTTAAATCAAGAGACCCAGTACTTC. Its translation is CSARAYGGGRTLNQETQYF.

This chain joins TRBV20-1 and TRBJ1-2, with TRBD1 matching over 8 bases. CDR1 is DFQATT, CDR2 SNEGSKA, per germline (reference sequence). The CDR3 is made up of 12 amino acids. V lost 6 bases, J lost 3 bases, and 3 bases stayed unmatched. The CDR3 DNA follows: TGCAGTGCCCCGGGACAGGACTATGGCTACACCTTC. As protein: CSAPGQDYGYTF.

The genes are TRBV28 and TRBJ2-2, with 8 nucleotides matching TRBD2. Germline V lookup: CDR1 MDHEN, CDR2 SYDVKM. The CDR3 has 18 residues. The V gene end was trimmed by 3 bases and the J gene end by 5 bases; junction bases not matched to a gene: 14. CDR3 nucleotide sequence: TGTGCCAGCAGTTTCCTCGAGACTAGCGCTTCGTCTACCGGGGAGCTGTTTTTT. Translating gives CASSFLETSASSTGELFF.

J is TRBJ2-7 and V is TRBV3-1; 12 nucleotides line up with TRBD2. The CDR3 has 16 amino acids. Germline lookup yields CDR1 LGHDT and CDR2 YNNKEL (reference sequence). V lost 0 bases to trimming and J lost 4 bases; unmatched junction nucleotides: 4. In DNA, the CDR3 is TGTGCCAGCAGCCAAGATCCGACTAGCGGGAGTTACGAGCAGTACTTC. This codes for CASSQDPTSGSYEQYF.

The table lists this clonotype with a few counts. This chain connects TRBV6-5 to TRBJ2-1, with 9 bases aligning to TRBD1. With V trimmed by 1 base and J by 6 bases, 10 bases remained unmatched. This CDR3 has 17 amino acids. Germline-derived CDR1 and CDR2 are MNHEY and SVGAGI. The CDR3 sequence is CASSYWIRDRDLNEQFF. The CDR3, as DNA: TGTGCCAGCAGTTACTGGATCCGGGACAGGGATCTCAATGAGCAGTTCTTC.

V gene TRBV20-1 combines with J gene TRBJ2-2, with 7 nucleotides matching TRBD1. J gave up 1 base and V 1 base, and 6 bases lay outside the gene matches. Germline-derived CDR1 and CDR2 are DFQATT and SNEGSKA (reference sequence). This CDR3 has 16 residues. The CDR3 sequence: CSARGVGTENTGELFF. The CDR3 nucleotides read TGCAGTGCTAGAGGCGTTGGGACAGAGAACACCGGGGAGCTGTTTTTT.

The sample holds many counts of this clonotype. The chain combines TRBV11-2 with TRBJ2-1; TRBD1 agrees at 9 bases. This CDR3 has 14 residues. Germline V gives CDR1 SGHAT, CDR2 FQNNGV. The trim removed 6 bases at V and 3 bases at J, leaving 3 bases unmatched. CDR3 DNA sequence: TGTGCCAGCAGTCGGGACAGGGACTACAATGAGCAGTTCTTC. Translated: CASSRDRDYNEQFF. Using reference TRBV11-2 and TRBJ2-1 for the parts outside the CDR3, the full variable domain is EAGVAQSPRYKIIEKRQSVAFWCNPISGHATLYWYQQILGQGPKLLIQFQNNGVVDDSQLPKDRFSAERLKGVDSTLKIQPAKLEDSAVYLCASSRDRDYNEQFFGPGTRLTVL.

This clonotype was counted at least ten times. This sequence joins TRBV4-2 and TRBJ1-2; D unclear. The CDR3 contains 13 residues. From germline, CDR1 is LGHNA and CDR2 YNFKEQ. Between the trimmed V and J ends, which lost 0 bases and 8 bases, there was a span of 10 bases. CDR3: CASSQDDGRGYTF. The CDR3 region has the DNA TGTGCCAGCAGCCAAGATGATGGCAGGGGCTACACCTTC.

The chain carries TRBV20-1 and TRBJ2-1, with D perhaps TRBD2 (5 bases). The V gene lost 7 bases and the J gene lost 1 base, with 11 bases spanning the gap. This CDR3 comprises 13 residues. CDR1 and CDR2 from the germline V gene are DFQATT and SNEGSKA (reference sequence). The CDR3: CSVYRRSYNEQFF. DNA for the CDR3: TGCAGTGTTTATAGGAGGTCCTACAATGAGCAGTTCTTC.

The chain combines TRBV5-1 with TRBJ2-6, with TRBD1 matching 8 bases. CDR1 is SGHRS, CDR2 YFSETQ, per germline. V shed 1 base, J shed 3 bases, and the junction held 9 bases outside the gene matches. The length of the CDR3 is 18 residues. This CDR3 reads CASSLLRTGYGGANVLTF. CDR3 bases: TGCGCCAGCAGCTTGCTAAGGACAGGGTATGGTGGGGCCAACGTCCTGACTTTC.

The chain employs TRBV20-1 and TRBJ2-5; 7 bases are a match to TRBD1. V shed 0 bases, J shed 2 bases, and the junction held 6 bases outside the gene matches. The V gene's germline CDR1 is DFQATT and CDR2 SNEGSKA (reference sequence). The CDR3 has 15 amino acids. The CDR3 sequence is CSARDSRDSQETQYF. The CDR3 DNA is TGCAGTGCTAGAGACTCCCGGGACAGTCAAGAGACCCAGTACTTC.

This sequence joins TRBV20-1 and TRBJ1-6; D unclear. Germline V gives CDR1 DFQATT, CDR2 SNEGSKA (reference sequence). Trimming took 3 bases from V and 8 from J, leaving 8 bases between them. The CDR3 totals 12 residues. The CDR3 nucleotides are TGCAGTGCTAGGGCGGGTGATTCACCCCTCCACTTT. It codes for CSARAGDSPLHF.

The chain uses TRBV12-3 or TRBV12-4 and TRBJ1-5; 8 bases fit TRBD1. V was pared by 7 bases and J by 5 bases, with 4 bases of the junction left unmatched. CDR3 length: 13 amino acids. The CDR3 spells CASTDRGHQPQHF. DNA of the CDR3: TGTGCCAGCACAGACAGGGGCCATCAGCCCCAGCATTTT.

This clonotype was recorded at least ten times. The chain employs TRBV9 and TRBJ2-2; D remains ambiguous. The CDR3 has 11 residues. The germline V gene encodes CDR1 SGDLS and CDR2 YYNGEE. Trimming took off 3 bases at V and 7 bases at J, with 4 bases between the two ends. CDR3 nucleotides: TGTGCCAGCAGCGGACACGGGGAGCTGTTTTTT. Its protein is CASSGHGELFF.

The table lists this clonotype with many counts. The chain recombines TRBV18 with TRBJ2-7; no reliable D call. The V gene lost 9 bases and the J gene lost 0 bases, with 9 bases spanning the gap. In germline, CDR1 is KGHSH, CDR2 LQKENI. The CDR3 loop spans 12 amino acids. As DNA, the CDR3 is TGTGCCAGTTTGGCGGACTCCTACGAGCAGTACTTC. This sequence encodes CASLADSYEQYF.

This clonotype occurred many times. The J gene is TRBJ2-7, the V gene TRBV6-2 or TRBV6-3; D is possibly TRBD2 (6 bases). Germline V CDR1 and CDR2: MNHEY, SVGEGT. Trimming stripped 4 bases from V and 3 bases from J, with 22 bases between. The CDR3 has 17 amino acids. The DNA for the CDR3 is TGTGCCAGCAGTTCATCCGGGACCCTAGGAGGGGACTACGAGCAGTACTTC. It encodes CASSSSGTLGGDYEQYF.

Many counts were recorded for this clonotype. The chain joins TRBV7-3 to TRBJ2-7, with TRBD1 matching 9 bases. Germline assignment: CDR1 SGHTA and CDR2 FQGTGA. The CDR3 sequence is 17 residues long. With 3 bases clipped from V and 4 bases from J, the junction kept 13 bases outside the gene matches. CDR3 sequence (DNA): TGTGCCAGCAGCTTGGGAAGCCTGGACAGGGGCGGATACGAGCAGTACTTC. Protein: CASSLGSLDRGGYEQYF. Together with reference TRBV7-3 and TRBJ2-7, the CDR3 gives the full variable domain: GAGVSQTPSNKVTEKGKYVELRCDPISGHTALYWYRQSLGQGPEFLIYFQGTGAADDSGLPNDRFFAVRPEGSVSTLKIQRTERGDSAVYLCASSLGSLDRGGYEQYFGPGTRLTVT.

This clonotype has ten or more counts. The gene calls are TRBV6-1 and TRBJ1-2, with no clear D. The germline V and J ends were trimmed by 2 bases and 2 bases, with 12 bases remaining between them. CDR3 size: 15 residues. The germline V gene encodes CDR1 MNHNS and CDR2 SASEGT. The chain's CDR3 is CASSETPTTNYGYTF. The DNA of the CDR3 is TGTGCCAGCAGTGAAACGCCGACAACAAACTATGGCTACACCTTC.

This clonotype was observed at least ten times. The J gene is TRBJ1-4, the V gene TRBV5-1; the D is unclear. V dropped 4 bases and J dropped 8 bases, with 12 bases sitting between them. This CDR3 has 13 residues. CDR1 and CDR2 from the germline V gene are SGHRS and YFSETQ. This CDR3 is CASSGDLAEKLFF. As DNA, the CDR3 is TGCGCCAGCAGCGGAGACTTGGCAGAAAAACTGTTTTTT.

This clonotype was recorded at least ten times. The chain employs TRBV11-2 and TRBJ2-1; D possibly corresponds to TRBD2 (5 bases). Deletions cut 8 bases from V and 9 bases from J, with 17 bases between. This CDR3 has 13 residues. Germline assignment: CDR1 SGHAT and CDR2 FQNNGV. The CDR3 DNA is TGTGCCAGCCTCAGGCTAGCTGGAGGTGAGCAGTTCTTC. Protein: CASLRLAGGEQFF.

This clonotype was seen many times. This sequence joins TRBV20-1 and TRBJ2-1, with 12 bases aligning to TRBD2. The CDR3 sequence is 16 residues long. V lost 5 bases and J lost 4; bases outside the gene matches: 9. Germline values: CDR1 DFQATT, CDR2 SNEGSKA (reference sequence). CDR3 in amino acids: CSAHSSGTSGYNEQFF. The CDR3 DNA reads TGCAGTGCTCATTCTTCCGGGACTAGCGGGTACAATGAGCAGTTCTTC.

At least ten counts were recorded for this clonotype. The J gene is TRBJ2-1, the V gene TRBV6-1; the match to TRBD2 covers 7 bases. CDR3 length: 14 residues. Looked up from germline, CDR1 is MNHNS and CDR2 is SASEGT. V lost 11 bases and J lost 4; bases outside the gene matches: 11. The DNA for the CDR3 is TGTGCCTCCCAGCGCGCGGGGGATTACAATGAGCAGTTCTTC. Its translation: CASQRAGDYNEQFF.

This clonotype was picked up a small number of times. The chain uses TRBV20-1 and TRBJ2-3, with D uncertain. Trimming took off 5 bases at V and 7 bases at J, with 22 bases between the two ends. The germline V gene encodes CDR1 DFQATT and CDR2 SNEGSKA (reference sequence). The CDR3 extends over 15 amino acids. The CDR3 protein is CSAPTTDIQPYTQYF. The CDR3 DNA sequence: TGCAGTGCTCCGACGACTGACATCCAGCCATATACGCAGTATTTT.

This sequence joins TRBV12-3 or TRBV12-4 and TRBJ2-1, with D unresolved. Trimming removed 7 bases at V and 1 base at J, with 8 bases between. The CDR3 runs to 13 residues. In DNA form, the CDR3 reads TGTGCCAGCACATTGAGGTCCTACAATGAGCAGTTCTTC. Translating gives CASTLRSYNEQFF.

This chain connects TRBV25-1 to TRBJ1-1; no clear D. V was trimmed by 3 bases and J by 0 bases, leaving 5 bases between them. CDR1 MGHDK and CDR2 SYGVNS come from the germline V gene. CDR3 length equals 13 residues. In nucleotides, the CDR3 is TGTGCCAGCAGTGACAGCATGAACACTGAAGCTTTCTTT. Its protein product is CASSDSMNTEAFF.